A single sample is the source of the 19 T cell receptor beta chains below, sequenced in a study of technical replicates of blood from several donors. The assay was immunoSEQ multiplex PCR, and TCRdb's table has in-frame clones only and misses some. Seen here are 79,000 or so clones, 96% observed once, and the top ten hold under 0.35%. Sequencing was performed on T cells isolated from PBMCs. The receptors were gathered from a human donor in good health.

The V call is TRBV18, the J call TRBJ2-3; D not certain. Germline V gene sequence: CDR1 KGHSH, CDR2 LQKENI. Trimming shortened V by 3 bases and J by 4 bases, and 11 bases separated the two germline ends. This CDR3 contains 14 residues. This CDR3 is CASSPLSVSDTQYF. Written as DNA, the CDR3 is TGTGCCAGCTCACCCCTGAGTGTCTCAGATACGCAGTATTTT.

The chain links TRBV5-6 to TRBJ1-1; TRBD1 matches at 8 bases. This CDR3 spans 15 amino acids. Trimming removed 2 bases from V and 0 bases from J; junction bases left unmatched: 3. CDR1 SGHDT and CDR2 YYEEEE come from the germline V gene. This CDR3 is CASSFGQGLNTEAFF. The CDR3 DNA sequence: TGTGCCAGCAGCTTTGGACAGGGTTTGAACACTGAAGCTTTCTTT.

The chain is built from TRBV14 and TRBJ2-7, with 8 nucleotides matching TRBD1. Trimming removed 1 base from V and 6 bases from J; junction bases left unmatched: 2. Per the germline V gene, CDR1 is SGHDN and CDR2 is FVKESK. The CDR3 is 13 amino acids. The CDR3 bases are TGTGCCAGCAGCCAAGGGACAGGGAGCGAGCAGTACTTC. Its translation: CASSQGTGSEQYF.

The rearrangement links TRBV27 to TRBJ1-1; possible D gene TRBD1, 5 bases. Trimming removed 3 bases from V and 8 bases from J, with 7 bases in between. The CDR3 extends over 11 amino acids. The germline gives CDR1 MNHEY, CDR2 SMNVEV (reference sequence). The CDR3 loop reads CASSLGQEAFF. The CDR3 nucleotides read TGTGCCAGCAGTTTGGGGCAGGAAGCTTTCTTT.

This chain connects TRBV5-1 to TRBJ1-5, with 7 positions matching TRBD1. Germline V lookup: CDR1 SGHRS, CDR2 YFSETQ. CDR3 size: 14 residues. V gave up 0 bases and J gave up 7 bases; unmatched junction bases: 4. The DNA of the CDR3 is TGCGCCAGCAGCTTGGAGACAGGGTCCCAGCCCCAGCATTTT. Translating it yields CASSLETGSQPQHF.

The V gene is TRBV7-9, the J gene TRBJ1-1; D call uncertain. This CDR3 is built from 15 residues. Between the trimmed V and J ends, which lost 2 bases and 4 bases, there was a span of 14 bases. Looked up from germline, CDR1 is SEHNR and CDR2 is FQNEAQ (reference sequence). The CDR3 DNA reads as TGTGCCAGCAGCTTACGCCCGGCGGGTGGCACTGAAGCTTTCTTT. It specifies CASSLRPAGGTEAFF.

The chain carries TRBV4-3 and TRBJ2-1; TRBD2 might be the D (5 bases). Trimming took 0 bases from V and 6 from J, leaving 21 bases between them. CDR1 and CDR2 (germline): LGHNA, YSLEER. The CDR3 covers 18 residues. The CDR3 DNA reads as TGCGCCAGCAGCCAAGATGTCACTCCGAGGGTGTCGGGCAATGAGCAGTTCTTC. Translation: CASSQDVTPRVSGNEQFF.

The chain links TRBV5-1 to TRBJ2-5; 9 bases align to TRBD1. V was pared by 4 bases and J by 0 bases, with 4 bases of the junction left unmatched. Germline assignment: CDR1 SGHRS and CDR2 YFSETQ. The CDR3 has 15 residues. The CDR3 sequence is CASSIWTGDQETQYF. CDR3 sequence (DNA): TGCGCCAGCAGCATCTGGACAGGGGACCAAGAGACCCAGTACTTC.

The chain joins TRBV2 to TRBJ2-5; perhaps TRBD2 as D (6 bases). The CDR3 spans 14 residues. V lost 5 bases, J lost 2 bases, and 12 bases lay in between. Germline-derived CDR1 and CDR2 are SNHLY and FYNNEI. CDR3 coding DNA: TGTGCCAGCAGTCGGGGGATAAGGCAAGAGACCCAGTACTTC. It yields the protein CASSRGIRQETQYF.

This rearrangement joins TRBV28 to TRBJ1-2, with 8 positions matching TRBD1. Germline loops: CDR1 MDHEN, CDR2 SYDVKM. V was pared by 10 bases and J by 6 bases, with 7 bases of the junction left unmatched. The length of the CDR3 is 12 residues. Written as DNA, the CDR3 is TGTGCCATCACAGGGGGTTTAGATGGCTACACCTTC. Protein product: CAITGGLDGYTF.

The chain combines TRBV10-2 with TRBJ2-2; D remains unclear. The germline V gene has CDR1 WSHSY and CDR2 SAAADI. The CDR3 length is 12 residues. The ends were cut back, 6 bases at V and 6 bases at J, with 8 bases in the middle. The CDR3 here is CASRVESGELFF. The CDR3 bases are TGCGCCAGCAGGGTAGAATCCGGGGAGCTGTTTTTT.

J is TRBJ1-1 and V is TRBV6-1, with TRBD1 matching over 7 bases. The junction had 10 bases not matched to a gene; V was cut back by 11 bases and J by 4 bases. The CDR3 consists of 13 residues. The germline gives CDR1 MNHNS, CDR2 SASEGT. The CDR3 here is CASHRDSTTEAFF. CDR3 coding DNA: TGTGCCTCACACCGGGACAGCACCACTGAAGCTTTCTTT.

V gene TRBV13 combines with J gene TRBJ1-1; the D gene is possibly TRBD1 (5 bases). This CDR3 has 16 residues. CDR1 and CDR2 (germline): PRHDT, FYEKMQ (reference sequence). V was shortened by 1 base and J by 1 base, with 13 bases between the two germline ends. In nucleotides, the CDR3 is TGTGCCAGCAGCTTAGTACCGACAGACCAGAACACTGAAGCTTTCTTT. It codes for CASSLVPTDQNTEAFF.

The CDR3 DNA sequence: TGTGCCAGCAGTTTTCTTGACAGGAGCCGTGAAAAACTGTTTTTT. This codes for CASSFLDRSREKLFF. The chain combines TRBV28 with TRBJ1-4; D perhaps matches TRBD1 (6 bases). Germline V lookup: CDR1 MDHEN, CDR2 SYDVKM. CDR3 length equals 15 residues. Between the trimmed V and J ends, which lost 3 bases and 7 bases, there was a span of 15 bases.

This rearrangement joins TRBV28 to TRBJ2-1; D is ambiguous. The ends were cut back, 9 bases at V and 4 bases at J, with 7 bases in the middle. CDR3 size: 11 residues. Germline CDR1 is MDHEN and CDR2 is SYDVKM. As DNA, the CDR3 is TGTGCCAGTAAAAATTACAATGAGCAGTTCTTC. Protein product: CASKNYNEQFF.

The chain uses TRBV7-3 and TRBJ2-1; TRBD2 aligns across 11 bases. The CDR3 is 15 amino acids. With 5 bases clipped from V and 6 bases from J, the junction kept 6 bases outside the gene matches. CDR1 is SGHTA, CDR2 FQGTGA, per germline. DNA of the CDR3: TGTGCCAGCAGCCGGGGACTAGCGGCAGTCAATGAGCAGTTCTTC. Its protein product is CASSRGLAAVNEQFF.

V gene TRBV19 combines with J gene TRBJ1-4; 9 positions agree with TRBD1. Germline values: CDR1 LNHDA, CDR2 SQIVND (reference sequence). There are 15 residues in the CDR3. V shed 5 bases and J 4 bases; nucleotides not matched to a gene: 5. The CDR3 nucleotides are TGTGCCAGTAGTGACAGGGGGATGTATAATGAAAAACTGTTTTTT. This gives the protein CASSDRGMYNEKLFF.

This rearrangement joins TRBV7-6 to TRBJ2-6; 11 bases align to TRBD2. Per germline, CDR1 SGHVS and CDR2 FNYEAQ. V trimming: 6 bases; J trimming: 3 bases; junction bases outside the gene matches: 10. This CDR3 spans 18 amino acids. CDR3 coding DNA: TGTGCCAGCAGTTTTAGACTAGCGGGGATTGGTGGGGCCAACGTCCTGACTTTC. Translation: CASSFRLAGIGGANVLTF. Full variable domain (rest looked up from reference TRBV7-6 and TRBJ2-6): GAGVSQSPRYKVTKRGQDVALRCDPISGHVSLYWYRQALGQGPEFLTYFNYEAQQDKSGLPNDRFSAERPEGSISTLTIQRTEQRDSAMYRCASSFRLAGIGGANVLTFGAGSRLTVL.

The count of this clone is one. This chain links TRBV19 with TRBJ1-1; D gene ambiguous. Deletions cut 3 bases from V and 5 bases from J, with 10 bases between. Per the germline V gene, CDR1 is LNHDA and CDR2 is SQIVND (reference sequence). The CDR3 has 13 amino acids. The CDR3 loop reads CASSMGRGTEAFF. CDR3 in DNA: TGTGCCAGTAGTATGGGTCGGGGAACTGAAGCTTTCTTT.